The rows below give T cell receptor beta chains drawn from one sample of a study of CD8+CD57+ T cells in acquired aplastic anemia. TCRdb redid the calling of the reads with MiXCR, one entry per CDR3 protein. The sample records about 270,000 distinct CDR3 sequences, roughly 50% being singletons. Sequenced material: sorted CD4+, CD8+, or CD8+CD57+ T cells (not recorded which) from PBMCs. The receptor source for this set is a human donor with severe aplastic anemia or a healthy control (not recorded which). Both conserved end residues are part of each CDR3. The order of the fields is V gene, CDR3 protein.

V: TRBV2
CDR3: CASSDSSGGPYEQYF

V: TRBV6-6
CDR3: CASSYGQGATSPLHF

V: TRBV6-5
CDR3: CASSYGGPGNTF

V: TRBV7-6
CDR3: CASLARQEFSGELFF

V: TRBV7-2
CDR3: CASSLGRRLAQETQYF

V: TRBV10-2
CDR3: CASSEGRGPNSPLHF

V: TRBV19
CDR3: CASSLAGMEQYF

V: TRBV9
CDR3: CASSVDGWAEGSGYTF

V: TRBV5-1
CDR3: CASQKTDSSYNEQFF

V: TRBV19
CDR3: CASSPGLAGGQSLETQYF

V: TRBV5-6
CDR3: CASSLEGRDYGYTF

V: TRBV20-1
CDR3: CSARPGWGEQFF

V: TRBV15
CDR3: CATSRVGSIDTQYF

V: TRBV24-1
CDR3: CATSDFVHGDEQYF

V: TRBV10-3
CDR3: CAISESGLNYEQYF

V: TRBV7-3
CDR3: CASSPPGLRNTGELFF

V: TRBV7-8
CDR3: CASSLAAGTYEQYF

V: TRBV20-1
CDR3: CSASRTGEGNTIYF

V: TRBV11-2
CDR3: CASSFRLSSYEQYF

V: TRBV14
CDR3: CASSRGQLNTEAFF

V: TRBV5-1
CDR3: CASSLGRLSTEAFF

V: TRBV6-5
CDR3: CASSLTGYNSPLHF

V: TRBV9
CDR3: CASSVGLAGTTDTQYF

V: TRBV6-2/TRBV6-3
CDR3: CASSTFGGGRGEQFF

V: TRBV19
CDR3: CASSIATGANVLTF

V: TRBV5-1
CDR3: CASSLGSGYNEQFF

V: TRBV19
CDR3: CASTPGGAGANVLTF

V: TRBV7-9
CDR3: CASSYRQGADGELFF

V: TRBV9
CDR3: CASSPGGRGSRETQYF

V: TRBV24-1
CDR3: CATRGRKAGGEDTQYF

V: TRBV20-1
CDR3: CSARDLVAWHIYF

V: TRBV7-8
CDR3: CASSLGLSSGGPGDTQYF

V: TRBV7-2
CDR3: CASTRGTYEQYF

V: TRBV9
CDR3: CASSVDPGGGGYNEQFF

V: TRBV6-6
CDR3: CASRYTNRVAGNTIYF

V: TRBV7-2
CDR3: CASSLAVTGLETDTQYF

V: TRBV6-6
CDR3: CASSPNWQPQHF

V: TRBV13
CDR3: CASSTPLGETQYF

V: TRBV20-1
CDR3: CSARDPVGLGNTIYF

V: TRBV7-9
CDR3: CATNERGASTDTQYF

V: TRBV2
CDR3: CASSEAGNEQFF

V: TRBV9
CDR3: CASSVENGRADTQYF

V: TRBV10-3
CDR3: CAISARGQQNTEAFF